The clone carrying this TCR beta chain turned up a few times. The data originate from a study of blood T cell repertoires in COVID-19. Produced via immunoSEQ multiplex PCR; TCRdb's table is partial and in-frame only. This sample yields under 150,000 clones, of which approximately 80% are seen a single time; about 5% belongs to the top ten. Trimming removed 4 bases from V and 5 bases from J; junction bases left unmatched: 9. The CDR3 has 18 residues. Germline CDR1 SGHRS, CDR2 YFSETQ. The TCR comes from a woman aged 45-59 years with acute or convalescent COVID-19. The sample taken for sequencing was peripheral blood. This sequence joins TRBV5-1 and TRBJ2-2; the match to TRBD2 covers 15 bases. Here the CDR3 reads CASSAGTSGGSRTGELFF. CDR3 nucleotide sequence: TGCGCCAGCAGCGCCGGGACTAGCGGGGGGTCGAGAACCGGGGAGCTGTTTTTT.